The sequence of this TCR beta chain was determined in a study of blood T cell repertoires in COVID-19. Overall study: Researchers got acute and convalescent COVID-19 samples from the United States, Italy and Spain. In each case, the material was cDNA or gDNA derived from T cells, B-cell-depleted T cells, or PBMCs.

Original data processing: Amplification with reference gene primers provided the estimates of nucleated cell counts. The protocol was immunoSEQ multiplex PCR, while the TCRdb copy is restricted to in-frame clones and leaves out a portion. D and trimming were read from the DNA, whereas the V and J calls and clone size are those reported in that table. The table has roughly 160,000 clones, 80% to 85% seen once. From germline, CDR1 is MDHEN and CDR2 SYDVKM. The CDR3 is made up of 14 amino acids. Between the trimmed V and J ends, which lost 6 bases and 0 bases, there was a span of 11 bases. The sequencing sample was made of peripheral blood. The V gene is TRBV28, the J gene TRBJ1-1; D remains unclear. The sequence derives from a man between 65 and 85 years old with active or convalescent COVID-19. The CDR3 sequence is CASSRRGLNTEAFF. The CDR3 bases are TGTGCCAGCAGCCGTCGTGGGCTGAACACTGAAGCTTTCTTT.